This T cell receptor beta chain was profiled in a study of CD8 T cells in Susac syndrome. General study findings and limits: The study admitted that it had a relatively small number of individuals in its TCR sequencing and HLA analysis.

Roughly 0.45 to 1 ug RNA was reverse transcribed with random hexamers. The amplification used immunoSEQ multiplex PCR on TCR beta CDR3; it spanned 54 Vbeta and 13 Jbeta. MiXCR, run by TCRdb on the immunoSEQ multiplex PCR reads, gives a single entry per CDR3 protein. This table holds some 220,000 distinct CDR3 sequences, approximately 95% found once. The authors sequenced TCR beta from blood CD8+ and CD4+ T cells. While CD8+ and CD4+ T cells were isolated negatively, TEMRA cells were enriched by FACS. The CDR3 sequence is 14 residues long. CDR1 and CDR2 (germline): LNHNV, YYDKDF (reference sequence). V lost 7 bases, J lost 6 bases, and 8 bases stayed unmatched. On this clonotype itself: Its target is not known.

Sample: CD4+ T cells from PBMCs. This TCR was sampled from a human donor with multiple sclerosis. The V and J genes are TRBV15 and TRBJ2-7; 11 bases map to TRBD1. Here the CDR3 reads CATTSGQGVTEQYF. In DNA form, the CDR3 reads TGTGCCACCACGTCGGGACAGGGGGTTACCGAGCAGTACTTC.